This T cell receptor (beta chain) was captured by sequencing in a study of CD8 T cells in Susac syndrome (dated by TCRdb to the late 2010s). At the level of the whole study: Repertoire sequencing was used to test whether CD8+ T cell activation and differentiation in Susac syndrome was antigen driven. Clonality of the CD8+ T cell repertoire was compared between around eleven healthy donors, roughly 14 Susac syndrome patients and roughly 15 multiple sclerosis patients.

The paper as a whole reports these results and caveats: The number of individuals in the TCR sequencing and HLA analysis was acknowledged as relatively small.

Worth noting for this clonotype: Its antigen is not yet known. No quality values exist for individual bases; no much larger clone is one base distant.

The CDR3 spans 14 residues, from the cysteine through the phenylalanine. Only CDR3 DNA remains: 42 bases, in frame from the first base. V is reduced by 5 bases and J by 4 bases, leaving a spacing of 12 bases between them. Per the germline V gene (reference sequence), MNHEY is the CDR1 and SMNVEV is the CDR2. Peripheral blood CD8+ and CD4+ T cells from healthy donors, Susac syndrome patients and multiple sclerosis patients were profiled using high-throughput TCR beta sequencing. The multiple sclerosis controls were treatment-naive patients who had stable or active relapsing-remitting disease and met the revised McDonald criteria. Bulk CD8+ and CD4+ T cells were purified by magnetic negative isolation, whereas CD8+ TEMRA cells were enriched by FACS. Blood was drawn into EDTA tubes, processed within 24 hours, and PBMCs were isolated by density gradient centrifugation. PBMCs destined for TCR sequencing were cryopreserved in liquid nitrogen and later thawed in a 37 °C water bath. The sorted or isolated CD4+, CD8+ and CD8+ TEMRA cells reached a purity of at least 90%.

RNA was extracted with the RNeasy kit and roughly 0.45 to 1 ug was reverse transcribed using random hexamers. The immunoSEQ multiplex PCR assay, covering 54 Vbeta and 13 Jbeta segments, was used to amplify TCR beta CDR3 regions. PCR amplification bias was corrected by using a synthetic template baseline for primer optimization and computational correction. Per the source publication's procedure: Reads were annotated to V, D and J genes per IMGT and analyzed with immunoSEQ Analyzer, keeping only productive sequences. Clonality was calculated as one minus the Shannon entropy normalized by log2 of the number of productive unique sequences. For each patient and control, public and private clones were evaluated within the 100 most prevalent clones. Clones were defined as Susac-specific when absent from the healthy and MS cohorts, from fewer than 1,200 published viral clones and from other ImmuneACCESS disease sequences. TCRdb redid the processing of the public reads, applying fastp at Q25 and MiXCR, and retained in-frame beta chains. Here each entry gathers all rows of one CDR3 protein and keeps the most common genes and DNA. These V and J calls derive from TCRdb rather than the authors' analysis. This sample lists 250,000 to 300,000 distinct CDR3 sequences; 89% were detected once. Together, the top ten hold approximately 0.18% of the sample.

The sequenced material came from CD8+ T cells from PBMCs. This TCR derives from a human donor with multiple sclerosis. The sequence joins TRBV27 to TRBJ1-5; the D gene is perhaps TRBD1, from 5 matching bases. The CDR3 region: CASSPRGENQPQHF. The nucleotide sequence is TGTGCCAGCAGTCCCCGGGGGGAGAATCAGCCCCAGCATTTT.